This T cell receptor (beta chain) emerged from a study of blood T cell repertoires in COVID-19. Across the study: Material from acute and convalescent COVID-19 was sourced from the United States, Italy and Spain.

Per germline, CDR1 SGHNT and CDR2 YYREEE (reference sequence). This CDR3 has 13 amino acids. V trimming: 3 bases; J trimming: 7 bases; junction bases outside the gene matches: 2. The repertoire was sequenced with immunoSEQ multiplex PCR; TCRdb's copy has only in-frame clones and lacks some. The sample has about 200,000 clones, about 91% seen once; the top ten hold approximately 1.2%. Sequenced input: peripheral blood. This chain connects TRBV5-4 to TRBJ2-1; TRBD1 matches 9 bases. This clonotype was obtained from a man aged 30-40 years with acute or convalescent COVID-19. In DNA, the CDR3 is TGTGCCAGCAGCTACGGGACAGGGAATGAGCAGTTCTTC. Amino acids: CASSYGTGNEQFF.